Described below is a single TCR beta chain sequence and its context. The data originate from a study of OX40 agonist ivuxolimab in advanced cancers. Study information: The patients' treatment was ivuxolimab, an agonistic anti-OX40 (CD134) antibody.

With 1 base clipped from V and 2 bases from J, the junction kept 5 bases outside the gene matches. Per germline, CDR1 SGHAT and CDR2 FQNNGV. There are 18 residues in the CDR3. TCRdb keeps only in-frame clones here, not all; method: immunoSEQ multiplex PCR. This table holds around 64,000 clones, 91% found once. The chain is built from TRBV11-2 and TRBJ2-1; 13 nucleotides match TRBD2. Material: CD4+ or CD8+ T cells sorted from blood, obtained in a trial of the OX40 agonist ivuxolimab. The TCR sequence derives from an adult with an advanced solid tumor such as melanoma, head and neck, liver or kidney cancer. CDR3 protein: CASSLGTSGSLPYNEQFF. CDR3 coding DNA: TGTGCCAGCAGCTTAGGGACTAGCGGGAGTTTACCCTACAATGAGCAGTTCTTC.